Included here is one T cell receptor (beta chain) sequence, with context. The data stem from a study of blood T cell repertoires in COVID-19. Germline CDR1 and CDR2: LGHDT and YNNKEL (reference sequence). This CDR3 is 19 amino acids long. V shed 2 bases and J shed 0 bases, with 20 bases lying between them. The table came from immunoSEQ multiplex PCR; TCRdb's copy has only in-frame clones and leaves some out. Among 150,000 to 200,000 clones, approximately 85% were seen once, and the ten largest hold 9.8%. This chain links TRBV3-1 (or the pseudogene TRBV3-2) with TRBJ2-1; D may be TRBD1 (5 bases). This sequence was found in a woman aged 80 or older with acute or convalescent COVID-19. The sample was peripheral blood. CDR3 nucleotide sequence: TGTGCCAGCAGCCAAAGGCCCGTCCCACAGGTGATCTCCTACAATGAGCAGTTCTTC. Translation gives CASSQRPVPQVISYNEQFF.